The text below deals with one TCR beta chain. Its antigen specificity is not known. No much larger clonotype is one base removed from it; base qualities were not supplied. The sample belongs to a study of OX40 agonist ivuxolimab in advanced cancers. General notes on the study: Ivuxolimab, which targeted the costimulatory receptor OX40 (CD134), was an agonistic, fully human IgG2 monoclonal antibody. The purpose of peripheral TCRbeta sequencing was to test whether ivuxolimab changed TCR sequence diversity and led to clonal T-cell expansion. A male proportion of approximately 83% and a mean age of 60 years, ranging from roughly 23 to 90, were recorded for the dose-escalation cohort. Intravenous ivuxolimab was administered to patients every 2 weeks at six dose levels: 0.01, 0.1, 0.3, 1.5, 3 and 10 mg/kg. The paper covers the monotherapy dose-escalation part of the phase I ivuxolimab trial, which included N of about 50 patients. Partial responses occurred in three dose-escalation patients, of whom one had hepatocellular carcinoma and two had cutaneous melanoma. Of the roughly 52 dose-escalation patients, hepatocellular carcinoma was present in roughly 19, melanoma in roughly 15, renal cell carcinoma in 9 and head and neck cancer in 9. Prior anti-PD-1, anti-PD-L1 or anti-CTLA-4 therapy was permitted, and checkpoint inhibitors had been received by roughly 42% of dose-escalation patients. Overall results and qualifications from the work: Low levels of normalized T-cell clonal expansion were also seen in some nonresponding patients. At doses from 0.1 to 3.0 mg/kg, clonal expansion was seen in both CD4+ and CD8+ blood T cells between baseline and week 6. Antigen specificity was not determined for the clonally expanded peripheral T cells. In the 0.1-3.0 mg/kg groups, partial responders had among the lowest normalized peripheral clonal expansion, particularly in CD8+ T cells. After ivuxolimab, expanded clones were on average more numerous among CD8+ T cells than among CD4+ T cells.

For sequencing of the TCRbeta CDR3 region, genomic DNA was extracted from the sorted cells. TCRbeta CDR3 regions were sequenced using the immunoSEQ Assay. Not all clones reach the TCRdb copy of this immuneACCESS table, which keeps in-frame sequences only. Checked studies attribute under half of the gap to unresolved V genes and leave the rest unexplained. Across this sample there are about 85,000 clones, with around 80% seen only once. Clones ranked in the top ten supply around 6.6% of the sample. Measured from the cysteine to the phenylalanine, the CDR3 is 16 residues long. Of all the DNA, just the CDR3 is kept, 48 bases in frame from base 1. The CDR1 and CDR2 encoded by the germline V gene are SGHDN and FVKESK. Unmatched junction bases come to 5, with V trimmed by 1 base and J by 3 bases. The trial excluded patients who had a history of autoimmune disease or were on systemic immunosuppression. Peripheral blood for TCR sequencing was collected from all dose cohorts at baseline, on cycle 4 day 1, and on cycle 7 day 1. The samples were drawn from a first-in-human, open-label, multicenter phase I dose-escalation trial of ivuxolimab. Adults with locally advanced or metastatic melanoma, renal cell, hepatocellular, or head and neck squamous cell carcinoma were enrolled in the trial. Before TCR sequencing, CD4+ and CD8+ T cells were separately sorted from peripheral blood.

The sequence was obtained from an adult with an advanced solid tumor such as melanoma, head and neck, liver or kidney cancer. The specimen was CD4+ or CD8+ T cells sorted from blood, collected in a trial of the OX40 agonist ivuxolimab. The rearrangement combines TRBV14 with TRBJ2-1; 8 junctional bases match TRBD2. In nucleotide form, the sequence is TGTGCCAGCAGCCAAGTAGCGGGAACGGTCTACAATGAGCAGTTCTTC. This sequence encodes CASSQVAGTVYNEQFF.